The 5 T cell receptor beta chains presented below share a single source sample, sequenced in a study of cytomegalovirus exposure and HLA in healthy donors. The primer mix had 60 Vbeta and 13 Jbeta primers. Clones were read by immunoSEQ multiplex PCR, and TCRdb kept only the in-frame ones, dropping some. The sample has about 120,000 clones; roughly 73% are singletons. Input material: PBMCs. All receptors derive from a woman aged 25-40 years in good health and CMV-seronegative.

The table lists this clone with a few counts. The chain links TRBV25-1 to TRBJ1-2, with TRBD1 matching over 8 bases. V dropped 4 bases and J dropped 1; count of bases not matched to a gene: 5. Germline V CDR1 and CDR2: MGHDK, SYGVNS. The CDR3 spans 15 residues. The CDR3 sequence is CASSGSGGLNYGYTF. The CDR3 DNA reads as TGTGCCAGCAGTGGATCAGGGGGCCTTAACTATGGCTACACCTTC.

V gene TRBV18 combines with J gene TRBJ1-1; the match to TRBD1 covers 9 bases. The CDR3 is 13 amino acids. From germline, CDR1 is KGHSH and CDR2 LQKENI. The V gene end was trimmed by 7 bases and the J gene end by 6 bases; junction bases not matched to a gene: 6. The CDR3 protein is CASLQGAESEAFF. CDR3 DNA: TGTGCCAGCTTACAGGGGGCGGAATCTGAAGCTTTCTTT.

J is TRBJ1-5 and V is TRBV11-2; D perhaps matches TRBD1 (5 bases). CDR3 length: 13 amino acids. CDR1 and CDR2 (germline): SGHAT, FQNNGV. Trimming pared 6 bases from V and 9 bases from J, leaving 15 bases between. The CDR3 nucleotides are TGTGCCAGCAGTTACGACCGGGGGTGGCCCCAGCATTTT. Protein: CASSYDRGWPQHF.

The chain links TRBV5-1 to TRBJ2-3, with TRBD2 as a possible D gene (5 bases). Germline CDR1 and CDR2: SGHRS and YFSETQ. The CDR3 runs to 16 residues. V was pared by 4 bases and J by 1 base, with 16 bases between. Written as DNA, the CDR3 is TGCGCCAGCAGCCTGATAGTTGGGAGTCGCACAGATACGCAGTATTTT. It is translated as CASSLIVGSRTDTQYF.

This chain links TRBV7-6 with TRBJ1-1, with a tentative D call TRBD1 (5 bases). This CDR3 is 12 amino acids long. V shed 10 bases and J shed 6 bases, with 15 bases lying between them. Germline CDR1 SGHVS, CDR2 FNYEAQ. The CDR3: CATRGGEAEAFF. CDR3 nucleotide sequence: TGTGCCACCCGTGGAGGGGAGGCTGAAGCTTTCTTT.